Below are 4 T cell receptor beta chains sequenced from a single sample in a study of T cells in Graves' hyperthyroidism and ophthalmopathy. Amplified TCR beta CDR3 regions derived from RNA transcripts. First-round RT-PCR with HTBI primers amplified the TCR CDR3 region. TCRdb re-called the multiplex PCR reads through MiXCR, storing one row per CDR3 protein. This table holds 450,000 to 700,000 distinct CDR3 sequences, roughly 50% found once. The specimen sequenced was peripheral blood or thyroid tissue (not recorded which). The source of these receptors is an adult woman with Graves' disease, either hyperthyroidism or ophthalmopathy (not recorded which).

The genes are TRBV29-1 and TRBJ2-1, with D perhaps matching TRBD1 or TRBD2 (5 bases each). Trimming removed 6 bases at V and 5 bases at J, with 17 bases between. Germline CDR1 SQVTM, CDR2 ANQGSEA. The CDR3 is 14 residues long. The CDR3 here is CSVPRDHNNNEQFF. The CDR3 bases are TGCAGCGTCCCCCGGGACCACAATAACAATGAGCAGTTCTTC.

In this sample, this clonotype turned up a few times. The chain couples TRBV29-1 to TRBJ2-5, with D possibly matching TRBD1 (6 bases). The CDR3 extends over 14 amino acids. Germline-derived CDR1 and CDR2 are SQVTM and ANQGSEA. V lost 6 bases and J 4 bases, leaving 18 bases between the germline ends. This chain's CDR3 is CSVRGRQQAETQYF. In DNA form, the CDR3 reads TGCAGCGTCAGGGGCCGGCAGCAGGCAGAGACCCAGTACTTC.

This clonotype appeared many times. The chain links TRBV20-1 to TRBJ2-2; 7 bases are a match to TRBD2. Per germline, CDR1 DFQATT and CDR2 SNEGSKA (reference sequence). The CDR3 is 12 residues long. V trimming: 5 bases; J trimming: 7 bases; junction bases outside the gene matches: 4. The CDR3 here is CSAPRESGELFF. Written as DNA, the CDR3 is TGCAGTGCTCCGCGGGAGAGCGGGGAGCTGTTTTTT.

The rearrangement joins TRBV29-1 to TRBJ1-1, with D maybe TRBD1 (5 bases). Looked up from germline, CDR1 is SQVTM and CDR2 is ANQGSEA. The CDR3 extends over 12 amino acids. Trimming took off 7 bases at V and 4 bases at J, with 13 bases between the two ends. CDR3 sequence: CSGGHRSTEAFF. The CDR3 DNA is TGCAGCGGCGGACATCGGAGCACTGAAGCTTTCTTT.